The 30 T cell receptor beta chains presented below share a single source sample, sequenced in a study of technical replicates of blood from several donors. The data were produced by immunoSEQ multiplex PCR, yet TCRdb's version contains in-frame clones alone and is incomplete. The table lists more than 70,000 clones, around 96% of them singletons. Sequences were obtained from T cells isolated from PBMCs. These receptors came from a human donor in good health.

The chain uses TRBV11-3 and TRBJ2-3, with D perhaps TRBD2 (5 bases). Trimming cost V 1 base and J 9 bases, with 11 bases left between them. Germline V lookup: CDR1 SGHNT, CDR2 YENEEA. This CDR3 is built from 13 residues. The CDR3 coding sequence is TGTGCCAGCAGCTTAGGGAGCGGTCAGACGCAGTATTTT. Protein sequence: CASSLGSGQTQYF.

The chain joins TRBV6-5 to TRBJ2-7; possibly TRBD2 for D (6 bases). The V gene lost 6 bases and the J gene lost 2 bases, with 14 bases spanning the gap. This CDR3 has 14 residues. Germline CDR1 is MNHEY and CDR2 is SVGAGI. Here the CDR3 reads CASRRQRLAYEQYF. DNA of the CDR3: TGTGCCAGCAGAAGACAGAGACTAGCCTACGAGCAGTACTTC.

The genes are TRBV11-2 and TRBJ2-1; D is perhaps TRBD2 (5 bases). This CDR3 has 11 residues. Germline values: CDR1 SGHAT, CDR2 FQNNGV. V was clipped by 5 bases and J by 10 bases, with 9 bases between them. CDR3 residues: CASSPLAEQFF. In DNA form, the CDR3 reads TGTGCCAGCAGCCCCTTAGCGGAGCAGTTCTTC.

The V and J genes are TRBV9 and TRBJ2-1, with D possibly matching TRBD1 (5 bases). V gave up 0 bases and J gave up 0 bases, with 16 bases separating them. Per the germline V gene, CDR1 is SGDLS and CDR2 is YYNGEE. There are 18 residues in the CDR3. The CDR3: CASSVDPTGSFSYNEQFF. CDR3 nucleotides: TGTGCCAGCAGCGTAGACCCTACAGGCTCCTTCTCCTACAATGAGCAGTTCTTC.

The chain couples TRBV2 to TRBJ1-1; weak D call: TRBD1 (5 bases). The germline gives CDR1 SNHLY, CDR2 FYNNEI. This CDR3 has 10 amino acids. V was shortened by 7 bases and J by 6 bases, with 6 bases between the two germline ends. CDR3 region: CASTGAEAFF. CDR3 in DNA: TGTGCCAGCACGGGGGCTGAAGCTTTCTTT.

The V call is TRBV27, the J call TRBJ2-7; perhaps TRBD1 as D (6 bases). In germline, CDR1 is MNHEY, CDR2 SMNVEV (reference sequence). V was trimmed by 5 bases and J by 5 bases, leaving 16 bases between them. The CDR3 runs to 14 residues. The CDR3 loop reads CASSQGFLGNEQYF. As DNA, the CDR3 is TGTGCCAGCAGTCAGGGGTTCCTCGGGAACGAGCAGTACTTC.

This clone has only one observation. The chain uses TRBV5-1 and TRBJ2-5; 8 nucleotides align to TRBD1. J gave up 2 bases and V 0 bases, and 18 bases lay outside the gene matches. Germline V gene data show CDR1 as SGHRS and CDR2 as YFSETQ. This CDR3 has 20 amino acids. CDR3 protein: CASSLEVMGRDRSRQETQYF. The CDR3 bases are TGCGCCAGCAGCTTGGAAGTGATGGGCAGGGACAGGTCAAGGCAAGAGACCCAGTACTTC. Based on the CDR3 plus reference TRBV5-1 and TRBJ2-5, the full variable domain is KAGVTQTPRYLIKTRGQQVTLSCSPISGHRSVSWYQQTPGQGLQFLFEYFSETQRNKGNFPGRFSGRQFSNSRSEMNVSTLELGDSALYLCASSLEVMGRDRSRQETQYFGPGTRLLVL.

The CDR3 loop reads CASSVWTSGKGSYNEQFF. The CDR3 nucleotides read TGTGCCAGCAGTGTCTGGACTAGCGGGAAGGGGTCCTACAATGAGCAGTTCTTC. The V call is TRBV6-1, the J call TRBJ2-1; 12 bases fit TRBD2. The CDR3 is made up of 18 amino acids. Germline assignment: CDR1 MNHNS and CDR2 SASEGT. With 4 bases clipped from V and 1 base from J, the junction kept 8 bases outside the gene matches.

The chain joins TRBV14 to TRBJ2-7; weak D call: TRBD1 (5 bases). This CDR3 is 17 amino acids long. The V gene's germline CDR1 is SGHDN and CDR2 FVKESK. The V and J ends lost 0 bases and 0 bases respectively, with 15 bases between them. The CDR3 DNA reads TGTGCCAGCAGCCAAGAAGGGGCCGGCGGCTTCTCCTACGAGCAGTACTTC. Translating gives CASSQEGAGGFSYEQYF.

This clone was counted once. The chain employs TRBV19 and TRBJ2-5; 9 bases align to TRBD1. Germline V CDR1 and CDR2: LNHDA, SQIVND (reference sequence). J lost 5 bases, V lost 1 base, and 8 bases had no gene match. The CDR3 is made up of 16 amino acids. The CDR3 nucleotides read TGTGCCAGTAGTATAGGGCCGCGACAGGGGGGGGAGACCCAGTACTTC. Its translation is CASSIGPRQGGETQYF.

The V call is TRBV4-1, the J call TRBJ1-2, with TRBD1 matching over 9 bases. The CDR3 covers 15 residues. Trimming took 6 bases from V and 8 from J; bases not matched to a gene: 13. The germline gives CDR1 MGHRA, CDR2 YSYEKL. In DNA form, the CDR3 reads TGCGCCAGCAGACCAACAGGGGGCGCTTATTTCGGCTACACCTTC. Amino acids: CASRPTGGAYFGYTF.

The J gene is TRBJ1-4, the V gene TRBV27; weak D call: TRBD1 (6 bases). V lost 3 bases and J lost 0, with 11 bases in between. CDR1 and CDR2 from the germline V gene are MNHEY and SMNVEV (reference sequence). This CDR3 region has 16 residues. Written as DNA, the CDR3 is TGTGCCAGCAGTTTCTTAGGGGGTACAACTAATGAAAAACTGTTTTTT. Its protein product is CASSFLGGTTNEKLFF.

The chain recombines TRBV11-3 with TRBJ1-1; D call uncertain. Germline V gene data show CDR1 as SGHNT and CDR2 as YENEEA. CDR3 length equals 13 residues. With 3 bases removed from V and 1 base from J, the gap between germline ends came to 6 bases. CDR3 nucleotide sequence: TGTGCCAGCAGCTTTCACAGGAACACTGAAGCTTTCTTT. Its protein product is CASSFHRNTEAFF.

The J gene is TRBJ2-5, the V gene TRBV7-9, with a possible D match to TRBD2 (6 bases). CDR1 is SEHNR, CDR2 FQNEAQ, per germline (reference sequence). The CDR3 runs 17 residues. V was shortened by 2 bases and J by 0 bases, with 16 bases between the two germline ends. The CDR3 DNA sequence: TGTGCCAGCAGCTTATTCATCGGGAGACTGTACCAAGAGACCCAGTACTTC. Amino acid sequence: CASSLFIGRLYQETQYF.

This clone was recorded only once. J is TRBJ1-1 and V is TRBV18; no clear D. The V gene's germline CDR1 is KGHSH and CDR2 LQKENI. This CDR3 contains 15 residues. With 0 bases removed from V and 1 base from J, the gap between germline ends came to 9 bases. CDR3 sequence reads: CASSPPGRSNTEAFF. The CDR3 bases are TGTGCCAGCTCACCACCAGGCAGGTCGAACACTGAAGCTTTCTTT. The whole variable domain, remainder taken from reference TRBV18 and TRBJ1-1, is NAGVMQNPRHLVRRRGQEARLRCSPMKGHSHVYWYRQLPEEGLKFMVYLQKENIIDESGMPKERFSAEFPKEGPSILRIQQVVRGDSAAYFCASSPPGRSNTEAFFGQGTRLTVV.

CDR3 in DNA: TGTGCCAGCAGTTTCGTTTCGGGTGTTGATACGCAGTATTTT. Translating it yields CASSFVSGVDTQYF. J is TRBJ2-3 and V is TRBV27; D unclear. This CDR3 spans 14 amino acids. The V gene lost 3 bases and the J gene lost 6 bases, with 13 bases spanning the gap. CDR1 and CDR2 (germline): MNHEY, SMNVEV (reference sequence).

This clone was counted once. V is TRBV28 and J is TRBJ2-7; D unclear. CDR3 length: 15 residues. Germline V gene lookup returns CDR1 MDHEN and CDR2 SYDVKM. Trimming removed 7 bases at V and 0 bases at J, with 16 bases between. The DNA of the CDR3 is TGTGCCAGCACAACATCGGAGCCTAGCTCCTACGAGCAGTACTTC. Encoded protein: CASTTSEPSSYEQYF.

The J gene is TRBJ2-5, the V gene TRBV7-9; D unresolved. V lost 1 base to trimming and J lost 1 base, with 4 bases between them. Germline V gene lookup returns CDR1 SEHNR and CDR2 FQNEAQ (reference sequence). CDR3 length: 13 amino acids. The CDR3 region has the DNA TGTGCCAGCAGCTTAGACAGCCAAGAGACCCAGTACTTC. Its protein is CASSLDSQETQYF.

The V and J genes are TRBV4-1 and TRBJ1-2; D possibly corresponds to TRBD1 (6 bases). The germline CDR1 and CDR2 sequences are MGHRA and YSYEKL. V shed 4 bases and J shed 0 bases, with 12 bases lying between them. This CDR3 comprises 15 residues. The CDR3 sequence: CASSREQGANYGYTF. The CDR3 DNA reads as TGCGCCAGCAGCCGGGAACAGGGAGCTAACTATGGCTACACCTTC.

This sequence joins TRBV5-1 and TRBJ2-7; no definite D call. CDR1 and CDR2 (germline): SGHRS, YFSETQ. Trimming removed 0 bases at V and 1 base at J, with 8 bases between. CDR3 length: 14 amino acids. Here the CDR3 DNA reads TGCGCCAGCAGCTTGGGGTCCCAGTCCTACGAGCAGTACTTC. This codes for CASSLGSQSYEQYF.

The chain has TRBV6-6 and TRBJ2-7, with 15 positions matching TRBD2. CDR3 size: 16 residues. The junction had 7 bases not matched to a gene; V was cut back by 6 bases and J by 4 bases. The germline gives CDR1 MNHNY, CDR2 SVGAGI (reference sequence). The CDR3 spells CASSPGTSGRIYEQYF. CDR3 DNA: TGTGCCAGCAGCCCCGGGACTAGCGGGAGGATATACGAGCAGTACTTC.

This clone was seen a single time. The chain recombines TRBV7-6 with TRBJ2-6; a weak D match, TRBD2 (6 bases). V lost 4 bases and J lost 6, with 25 bases in between. CDR1 is SGHVS and CDR2 is FNYEAQ in the germline V gene. This CDR3 contains 19 residues. The CDR3 DNA reads as TGTGCCAGCAGCTCCGTGTTGGGGGGAGTTATTTCAAAGGCCAACGTCCTGACTTTC. Protein product: CASSSVLGGVISKANVLTF.

This chain joins TRBV2 and TRBJ1-1, with D maybe TRBD1 (5 bases). Germline V gives CDR1 SNHLY, CDR2 FYNNEI. V was clipped by 1 base and J by 5 bases, with 5 bases between them. The CDR3 runs to 12 residues. CDR3 sequence (DNA): TGTGCCAGCAGTGAAGACAGGACTGAAGCTTTCTTT. Translated: CASSEDRTEAFF. Drawing the rest from reference TRBV2 and TRBJ1-1, the complete variable domain is EPEVTQTPSHQVTQMGQEVILRCVPISNHLYFYWYRQILGQKVEFLVSFYNNEISEKSEIFDDQFSVERPDGSNFTLKIRSTKLEDSAMYFCASSEDRTEAFFGQGTRLTVV.

The rearrangement links TRBV6-1 to TRBJ2-1; a possible D gene is TRBD1 (6 bases). CDR1 is MNHNS and CDR2 is SASEGT in the germline V gene. The CDR3 runs to 14 residues. The germline V and J ends were trimmed by 5 bases and 5 bases, with 13 bases remaining between them. The CDR3 nucleotides read TGTGCCAGCAGTTCCTGGACAGCGAACAATGAGCAGTTCTTC. It translates to CASSSWTANNEQFF.

V usage is TRBV4-1 and J usage is TRBJ2-2; D is ambiguous. This CDR3 is 12 amino acids long. Germline CDR1 MGHRA, CDR2 YSYEKL. The ends were cut back, 6 bases at V and 5 bases at J, with 7 bases in the middle. The CDR3 here is CASRRPTGELFF. CDR3 DNA sequence: TGCGCCAGCAGGCGGCCAACCGGGGAGCTGTTTTTT.

The V and J genes are TRBV6-5 and TRBJ1-5; D is perhaps TRBD1 (5 bases). From germline, CDR1 is MNHEY and CDR2 SVGAGI. The CDR3 is 15 amino acids. V was clipped by 3 bases and J by 1 base, with 10 bases between them. The chain's CDR3 is CASSYGGNSNQPQHF. The CDR3 coding sequence is TGTGCCAGCAGTTATGGGGGGAACAGCAATCAGCCCCAGCATTTT.

The J gene is TRBJ2-2, the V gene TRBV7-6; 14 bases align to TRBD2. This CDR3 spans 16 amino acids. Germline CDR1 reads SGHVS; CDR2 reads FNYEAQ. V trimming: 4 bases; J trimming: 4 bases; junction bases outside the gene matches: 2. The CDR3, as DNA: TGTGCCAGCAGCTCCGGGACTAGCGGGGGCACCGGGGAGCTGTTTTTT. Translating gives CASSSGTSGGTGELFF.

Of note for this clone: At one of its ends the junction is not consistent with the germline gene, which may arise from a read error. J is TRBJ2-7 and V is TRBV15; 9 bases match TRBD2. The CDR3 extends over 13 amino acids. In germline, CDR1 is LNHNV, CDR2 YYDKDF (reference sequence). This CDR3 reads CATSRDPLAGHSF. CDR3 nucleotide sequence: TGTGCCACCAGCAGAGATCCTCTAGCGGGACACTCGTTC.

The chain carries TRBV14 and TRBJ1-1; 10 bases are a match to TRBD1. Trimming removed 4 bases from V and 8 bases from J; junction bases left unmatched: 10. Per the germline V gene, CDR1 is SGHDN and CDR2 is FVKESK. The CDR3 has 15 amino acids. CDR3 sequence (DNA): TGTGCCAGCAGCCGCCGGGACAGGGGAAGCACCGAAGCTTTCTTT. This encodes CASSRRDRGSTEAFF.

The V and J genes are TRBV14 and TRBJ2-1; 7 nucleotides line up with TRBD1. CDR3 length equals 17 residues. Per the germline V gene, CDR1 is SGHDN and CDR2 is FVKESK. The V segment lost 4 bases and the J segment 4 bases; nucleotides outside the gene matches: 13. The CDR3 reads CASSPDLLGQIYNEQFF. The CDR3 bases are TGTGCCAGCAGCCCCGATCTTCTGGGACAGATTTACAATGAGCAGTTCTTC.